The source of this TCR beta chain is a study of cytomegalovirus exposure and HLA in healthy donors. The germline V gene has CDR1 LNHNV and CDR2 YYDKDF (reference sequence). V lost 1 base and J lost 2; bases outside the gene matches: 10. The CDR3 runs 17 residues. The PCR used 60 Vbeta and 13 Jbeta primers. Data came from immunoSEQ multiplex PCR; TCRdb stores just in-frame clones and leaves some out. Seen here are about 180,000 clones, 81% observed once, and the top ten hold about 2.2%. The sequencing sample was made of PBMCs. The receptor was derived from a woman in her twenties or thirties in good health and CMV-seronegative. The chain is built from TRBV15 and TRBJ2-7; the match to TRBD2 covers 8 bases. The DNA of the CDR3 is TGTGCCACCAGCAGAGCTCATACTAGCGGAACAGCCTACGAGCAGTACTTC. Translating gives CATSRAHTSGTAYEQYF.